This T cell receptor beta chain derives from a study of T cells in tuberculosis (dated by TCRdb to 2016 to 2018). Regarding the complete study: In the study, CD1B tetramers and high-throughput TCR immunosequencing were combined to characterize T cells specific for the mycobacterial lipid antigen glucose monomycolate (GMM). A South African clinical cohort compared IGRA-negative adolescents, IGRA-positive adolescents with latent tuberculosis and adults with active tuberculosis, around 10 per group.

TCR libraries were generated with the immunoSEQ multiplex PCR assay, using TCR-beta and/or TCR-alpha/delta assays for each sample. The amplified TCR libraries were sequenced using the Illumina high-throughput platform. The paper's processing steps were these. Clustering and dimensionality reduction relied on pairwise TCRdist distances among GMM-specific receptors from T cells that were either sorted ex vivo or expanded in vitro. The score assigned to each clinical repertoire was mean NN-distance, meaning the average TCRdist to the nearest 10% of tetramer-positive reference sequences. GEM TCR motif frequency was calculated as the fraction of unique TCRs that matched known GEM sequences in V/J usage and CDR3 length. Active tuberculosis was classified by linear discriminant analysis with leave-one-out cross-validation, implemented in scikit-learn. This is the immuneACCESS table as TCRdb keeps it, with only in-frame sequences that have V and J called. A part of the clones is gone; compared with another copy, unresolved V genes explain less than half, and the rest is unexplained. The DNA gave D and trimming, while V, J and clone size come from that table. The sample table holds 44,000 or so clones, of which about 95% were seen once. Of the sample, 7.5% falls within the top ten clones.

Trimming at the junction amounts to 0 bases on V and 5 bases on J, and the germline ends lie 8 bases apart. The CDR3 contains 14 residues, cysteine and phenylalanine counted. Of all the DNA, just the CDR3 is kept, 42 bases in frame from base 1. Reading the germline V gene gives CDR1 SGHRS and CDR2 YFSETQ. A remark on this clone: No cognate antigen has been identified for it. No base-level quality is on record; no much larger clone is a single base apart.

General study outcomes and caveats: An accuracy of 87% (AUROC 0.85 to 0.95) was reached by a classifier using the diverse GMM-specific repertoire, compared with 60% to 70% accuracy when GEM motif frequencies were used. The smaller NN-distances in active tuberculosis patients were driven in part by shorter CDR3-alpha lengths, while the difference seen for TCR-beta was not statistically significant. Clinical samples were selected based on which cryopreserved specimens were available, and the active tuberculosis cases were adults whereas the controls were adolescents. Compared with IGRA-negative controls, TCR-alpha repertoires from active tuberculosis had smaller mean NN-distances to GMM-specific TCRs, which suggests clonal expansion of these TCRs.

At study entry, adolescents were screened for latent tuberculosis infection using a tuberculin skin test and the QuantiFERON-TB GOLD In-Tube IGRA. Unsorted cryopreserved PBMC were immunosequenced, covering on average about 100,000 T cells per clinical donor. Eleven high schools in the Worcester region of the Western Cape, South Africa, served as enrollment sites for adolescents aged 12 to 18 years. Around 10 adolescents infected with M. tuberculosis and around ten uninfected adolescents were chosen and matched for age and sex. For the adolescents, PBMC were isolated by density centrifugation from freshly drawn heparinized blood and then cryopreserved.

Sequenced input: PBMCs. This TCR derives from a donor aged 10 to 29 with latent tuberculosis or without tuberculosis infection. Recombination linked TRBV5-1 to TRBJ1-4, with TRBD1 as a weak D call on 5 bases. The DNA sequence is given as TGCGCCAGCAGCTTGGACAGGATGAATGAAAAACTGTTTTTT. Its coded protein is CASSLDRMNEKLFF.